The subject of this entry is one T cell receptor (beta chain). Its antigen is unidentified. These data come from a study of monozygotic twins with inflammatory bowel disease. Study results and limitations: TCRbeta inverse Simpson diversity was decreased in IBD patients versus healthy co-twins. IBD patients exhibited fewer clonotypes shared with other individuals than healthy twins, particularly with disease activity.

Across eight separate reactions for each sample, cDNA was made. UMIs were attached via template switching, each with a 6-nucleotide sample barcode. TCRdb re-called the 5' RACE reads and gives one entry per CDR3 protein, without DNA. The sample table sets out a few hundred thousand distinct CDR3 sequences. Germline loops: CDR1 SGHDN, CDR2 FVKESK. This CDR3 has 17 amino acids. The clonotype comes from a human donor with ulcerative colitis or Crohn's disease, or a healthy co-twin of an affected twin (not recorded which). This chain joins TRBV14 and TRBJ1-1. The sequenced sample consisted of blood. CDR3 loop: CASSRLKKSDLNTEAFF.